A selection of T cell receptor beta chains follows, all from one sample in a study of molecular identifiers for immune sequencing clone quantification. MiXCR, applied by TCRdb to the PCR reads, yields one record per CDR3 protein. Of hundreds of thousands of distinct CDR3 sequences in the sample, nearly 20% were seen once. Sequenced material: naive CD8+ T cells from blood, with Jurkat cell RNA spiked in. All receptors come from a human donor in good health. Some libraries in this study had Jurkat cell RNA spiked in. The CDR3 runs from the conserved cysteine through the conserved F or W. A D gene is named only where the DNA matches it firmly. Clone sizes are given selectively: once, few, many, or a class where the clone is expanded.

many	TRBD2	15	TRBV7-2	TRBJ2-1	TGTGCCAGCAGCTCTTCGGGAGGGTGGTTGAATGAGCAGTTCTTC	CASSSSGGWLNEQFF
many	TRBD2	15	TRBV20-1	TRBJ2-3	TGCAGTGCTAGAGATAGCGGGGAGAGCACAGATACGCAGTATTTT	CSARDSGESTDTQYF
NA	NA	15	TRBV9	TRBJ1-1	TGTGCCAGCAGCGCAGCCGGGACGGAGAACACTGAAGCTTTCTTT	CASSAAGTENTEAFF
NA	TRBD2	13	TRBV24-1	TRBJ2-1	TGTGCCATGTCTAGCGGGGGTTACAATGAGCAGTTCTTC	CAMSSGGYNEQFF
many	TRBD2	17	TRBV28	TRBJ2-3	TGTGCCAGCAGTCCGACGTGGACTAGCGAAAGCACAGATACGCAGTATTTT	CASSPTWTSESTDTQYF
few	NA	14	TRBV10-3	TRBJ1-2	TGTGCCATCAGATCCCCAAGTGATAACTATGGCTACACCTTC	CAIRSPSDNYGYTF
many	NA	13	TRBV4-3	TRBJ1-6	TGCGCCAGCAGCCAAGCGTATAACGTACCCCTCCACTTT	CASSQAYNVPLHF
many	TRBD1	15	TRBV12-3/TRBV12-4	TRBJ2-1	TGTGCCAGCAGTCCGACAGGGATCCCCTACAATGAGCAGTTCTTC	CASSPTGIPYNEQFF
many	NA	14	TRBV5-6	TRBJ1-3	TGTGCCAGCAGCTTTGCTTCCTCTGGAAACACCATATATTTT	CASSFASSGNTIYF
few	NA	15	TRBV27	TRBJ1-5	TGTGCCAGCAGTTTCGCAGGGTGGAACAATCAGCCCCAGCATTTT	CASSFAGWNNQPQHF
many	TRBD1	15	TRBV23-1	TRBJ2-3	TGCGCCAGCAGTCAAAGGGGGCGCGGGACAGATACGCAGTATTTT	CASSQRGRGTDTQYF
many	NA	14	TRBV28	TRBJ2-7	TGTGCCAGCAGTTTTGGGCCTCACTCCTACGAGCAGTACTTC	CASSFGPHSYEQYF
many	NA	14	TRBV9	TRBJ2-2	TGTGCCAGTAGGGCGGACCAAACAACCGGGGAGCTGTTTTTT	CASRADQTTGELFF
many	NA	13	TRBV13	TRBJ2-2	TGTGCCAGCAGCCTTCAGAGCACCGGGGAGCTGTTTTTT	CASSLQSTGELFF
many	NA	14	TRBV20-1	TRBJ2-5	TGCAGTGCTACAGGGGAGGAGTACCAAGAGACCCAGTACTTC	CSATGEEYQETQYF
many	TRBD1	18	TRBV4-3	TRBJ2-2	TGCGCCAGCAGCCACAGTCCAGGAGGGACAGGGGGAGTCGGGGAGCTGTTTTTT	CASSHSPGGTGGVGELFF
many	TRBD1	17	TRBV7-8	TRBJ2-7	TGTGCCAGCAGCTTATTTACCCGGACAGGGGGCGAAGCCGAGCAGTACTTC	CASSLFTRTGGEAEQYF
NA	TRBD1	12	TRBV12-3/TRBV12-4	TRBJ2-7	TGTGCCAGCAGCGCAGACAGGGACGAGCAGTACTTC	CASSADRDEQYF
many	NA	20	TRBV7-6	TRBJ2-3	TGTGCCAGCAGCTTATTAGTTGGACGGGGAGGAGGGAGTAGTACAGATACGCAGTATTTT	CASSLLVGRGGGSSTDTQYF
many	TRBD1	15	TRBV7-9	TRBJ1-4	TGTGCCAGCAGCTTAGTCGGACAGGATCATGAAAAACTGTTTTTT	CASSLVGQDHEKLFF
few	NA	15	TRBV27	TRBJ2-6	TGTGCCAGCAGTTATACAGGGCCTGGGGCCAACGTCCTGACTTTC	CASSYTGPGANVLTF
NA	TRBD1	14	TRBV4-3	TRBJ2-7	TGCGCCAGCAGCCAAACAGGGGGCTCCTACGAGCAGTACTTC	CASSQTGGSYEQYF
NA	TRBD1	16	TRBV6-5	TRBJ2-1	TGTGCCAGCAGTTGGGGGCTGGGACAGGGGTACAATGAGCAGTTCTTC	CASSWGLGQGYNEQFF
many	TRBD1	14	TRBV20-1	TRBJ1-2	TGCAGTGCCCCACCGACAGGGGAAAACTATGGCTACACCTTC	CSAPPTGENYGYTF
many	TRBD1	14	TRBV27	TRBJ2-7	TGTGCCAGCTCCGCGGACAGGGACTTCTACGAGCAGTACTTC	CASSADRDFYEQYF
NA	NA	16	TRBV5-6	TRBJ2-7	TGTGCCAGCAGCTTGGGGACGGCGTTTTATGTCCACGAGCAGTACTTC	CASSLGTAFYVHEQYF
few	NA	14	TRBV27	TRBJ2-7	TGTGCCAGCAGTTTATCCTGGCTAGATTACGAGCAGTACTTC	CASSLSWLDYEQYF
many	TRBD2	16	TRBV18	TRBJ2-2	TGTGCCAGCTCACCAAGGACTAGCTGGGACACCGGGGAGCTGTTTTTT	CASSPRTSWDTGELFF
once	TRBD1	15	TRBV30	TRBJ2-1	TGTGCCTGGAGTCAGGGGGCGCCTAGTTACAATGGGCAGTTCTTC	CAWSQGAPSYNGQFF
many	NA	13	TRBV2	TRBJ2-3	TGTGCCAGCAGTGACAGGAGCACAGATACGCAGTATTTT	CASSDRSTDTQYF
NA	TRBD2	15	TRBV14	TRBJ2-5	TGTGCCAGCAGCCTTAGCGGGAGAATTCAAGAGACCCAGTACTTC	CASSLSGRIQETQYF
many	NA	12	TRBV6-5	TRBJ2-7	TGTGCCAGCAGTTCCGCGGGGTTCGAGCAGTACTTC	CASSSAGFEQYF
many	TRBD1	15	TRBV6-5	TRBJ2-7	TGTGCCAGCAGCCTGACAGGGGTTGGGTCCTACGAGCAGTACTTC	CASSLTGVGSYEQYF